This TCR beta chain derives from a study of blood T cell repertoires in COVID-19. Overall study: Nucleic acid was either cDNA or gDNA, and it came from T cells, B-cell-depleted T cells, or PBMCs.

V trimming: 0 bases; J trimming: 5 bases; junction bases outside the gene matches: 2. Germline values: CDR1 LNHDA, CDR2 SQIVND (reference sequence). This CDR3 contains 15 residues. Across under 25 US areas, participants ranged in age from 18 to 89 years. Recovered Cohort 3 donors showed two negative PCRs, clearance, or symptom resolution. Sequenced by immunoSEQ multiplex PCR; TCRdb stores in-frame clones only, minus some. The sample includes over 250,000 clones, around 90% seen only once; the top ten take around 1.1%. With respect to this clone: Within the sample, other DNA sequences also encode this same CDR3.

Sequenced sample: PBMCs or T cells enriched from blood (not recorded which). The origin of this receptor is a young woman who had recovered from COVID-19. The chain links TRBV19 to TRBJ2-2; 8 positions agree with TRBD1. The CDR3 nucleotides read TGTGCCAGTAGTATAGACAGGGGGCGAACCGGGGAGCTGTTTTTT. This gives the protein CASSIDRGRTGELFF.